The 32 T cell receptor beta chains below come from one sample, sequenced in a study of cytomegalovirus exposure and HLA in healthy donors. The PCR ran on 60 Vbeta and 13 Jbeta primers. Clones were read by immunoSEQ multiplex PCR, and TCRdb kept only the in-frame ones, dropping some. The data contain about 200,000 clones, 12% of them seen just once; the ten biggest clones take up 7.8%. Input material: PBMCs. These receptors were taken from a man aged 45-60 years in good health and CMV-seropositive.

This sequence joins TRBV9 and TRBJ1-2; D not certain. The CDR3 contains 13 residues. Trimming stripped 3 bases from V and 4 bases from J, with 10 bases between. CDR1 is SGDLS, CDR2 YYNGEE, per germline. The DNA for the CDR3 is TGTGCCAGCAGCGCAGAGGGATTCTATGGCTACACCTTC. It translates to CASSAEGFYGYTF.

This clone was found a few times. J is TRBJ1-5 and V is TRBV7-6; D gene ambiguous. The length of the CDR3 is 16 residues. CDR1 SGHVS and CDR2 FNYEAQ come from the germline V gene. The V end lost 5 bases, the J end lost 2 bases, and 16 bases lay between the germline ends. CDR3 in amino acids: CASSPEGWSGNQPQHF. The DNA for the CDR3 is TGTGCCAGCAGCCCCGAGGGCTGGTCTGGCAATCAGCCCCAGCATTTT.

This clone was detected only a few times. This sequence joins TRBV11-3 and TRBJ1-1; D is uncertain. The germline V gene encodes CDR1 SGHNT and CDR2 YENEEA. The CDR3 has 13 residues. V lost 2 bases, J lost 0 bases, and 4 bases lay in between. CDR3 DNA sequence: TGTGCCAGCAGCTTACAGATGAACACTGAAGCTTTCTTT. It yields the protein CASSLQMNTEAFF.

This chain uses TRBV19 with TRBJ2-5; D may be TRBD2 (5 bases). The CDR3 has 15 residues. The V gene's germline CDR1 is LNHDA and CDR2 SQIVND (reference sequence). V was cut by 6 bases and J by 7 bases, with 21 bases left in between. The CDR3 is CASSTPAGGLGTQYF. CDR3 DNA sequence: TGTGCCAGTAGCACTCCCGCGGGCGGGTTGGGGACCCAGTACTTC.

This clone has only a few counts. The chain has TRBV7-9 and TRBJ1-1; 10 bases map to TRBD1. Germline values: CDR1 SEHNR, CDR2 FQNEAQ (reference sequence). The V gene end was trimmed by 5 bases and the J gene end by 5 bases; junction bases not matched to a gene: 8. The CDR3 extends over 15 amino acids. The CDR3 reads CASSPRQGAGTEAFF. The DNA for the CDR3 is TGTGCCAGCAGCCCAAGACAGGGGGCGGGAACTGAAGCTTTCTTT.

In this sample, this clone turned up a few times. V usage is TRBV2 and J usage is TRBJ2-5, with 13 positions matching TRBD2. The germline gives CDR1 SNHLY, CDR2 FYNNEI. The J segment lost 4 bases and the V segment lost 8 bases, leaving 7 bases of the junction unmatched. The CDR3 covers 15 residues. The CDR3 coding sequence is TGTGCCAGCGGACTAGCGGGGGCAGGTGGAGAGACCCAGTACTTC. Its translation is CASGLAGAGGETQYF. The variable domain in full, with the rest retrieved from reference TRBV2 and TRBJ2-5, is EPEVTQTPSHQVTQMGQEVILRCVPISNHLYFYWYRQILGQKVEFLVSFYNNEISEKSEIFDDQFSVERPDGSNFTLKIRSTKLEDSAMYFCASGLAGAGGETQYFGPGTRLLVL.

This clone has a handful of counts. This chain links TRBV7-2 with TRBJ1-1; TRBD1 matches at 12 bases. V gave up 5 bases and J gave up 11 bases; unmatched junction bases: 6. The CDR3 contains 13 residues. Germline-derived CDR1 and CDR2 are SGHTA and FQGNSA. CDR3 in DNA: TGTGCCAGCAGCCTCCGGGACAGGGGGCATGCTTTCTTT. Amino acids: CASSLRDRGHAFF. The variable domain in full, with the rest retrieved from reference TRBV7-2 and TRBJ1-1, is GAGVSQSPSNKVTEKGKDVELRCDPISGHTALYWYRQSLGQGLEFLIYFQGNSAPDKSGLPSDRFSAERTGGSVSTLTIQRTQQEDSAVYLCASSLRDRGHAFFGQGTRLTVV.

This sequence joins TRBV5-4 and TRBJ2-7; tentative D call: TRBD2 (6 bases). The CDR3 totals 14 residues. The V and J ends lost 4 bases and 3 bases respectively, with 14 bases between them. Germline V gives CDR1 SGHNT, CDR2 YYREEE (reference sequence). Here the CDR3 DNA reads TGTGCCAGCAGCGTGGGTGGGGGGTACTACGAGCAGTACGTC. Its translation is CASSVGGGYYEQYV.

The rearrangement joins TRBV11-3 to TRBJ2-3; 10 bases agree with TRBD2. Trimming took 4 bases from V and 4 from J; bases not matched to a gene: 5. Per germline, CDR1 SGHNT and CDR2 YENEEA. This CDR3 region has 15 residues. The CDR3, as DNA: TGTGCCAGCAGCTATAGCGGGGGGAGCGCAGATACGCAGTATTTT. Its translation: CASSYSGGSADTQYF.

There are a few counts of this clone. V is TRBV7-2 and J is TRBJ2-1; TRBD2 agrees at 12 bases. This CDR3 is built from 17 residues. Germline V lookup: CDR1 SGHTA, CDR2 FQGNSA. The V segment lost 3 bases and the J segment 2 bases; nucleotides outside the gene matches: 5. The CDR3 reads CASSFGLAGGPYNEQFF. CDR3 coding DNA: TGTGCCAGCAGCTTCGGGCTAGCGGGGGGGCCCTACAATGAGCAGTTCTTC. Drawing the rest from reference TRBV7-2 and TRBJ2-1, the complete variable domain is GAGVSQSPSNKVTEKGKDVELRCDPISGHTALYWYRQSLGQGLEFLIYFQGNSAPDKSGLPSDRFSAERTGGSVSTLTIQRTQQEDSAVYLCASSFGLAGGPYNEQFFGPGTRLTVL.

This clone was detected only a few times. The V gene is TRBV4-1, the J gene TRBJ2-3; 8 bases map to TRBD2. The germline V gene encodes CDR1 MGHRA and CDR2 YSYEKL. The V gene end was trimmed by 0 bases and the J gene end by 2 bases; junction bases not matched to a gene: 7. The CDR3 spans 17 residues. CDR3 in amino acids: CASSQEGSGGVTDTQYF. CDR3 nucleotides: TGCGCCAGCAGCCAAGAAGGGAGCGGGGGAGTCACAGATACGCAGTATTTT.

The chain has TRBV7-9 and TRBJ1-2, with TRBD1 matching over 8 bases. This CDR3 is built from 14 residues. The V and J ends lost 5 bases and 3 bases, in that order; junction bases with no gene match: 5. CDR1 and CDR2 (germline): SEHNR, FQNEAQ (reference sequence). CDR3 amino acids: CASSTRGLDYGYTF. The CDR3 nucleotides read TGTGCCAGCAGCACCAGGGGGCTCGACTATGGCTACACCTTC.

This clone occurred a few times. The rearrangement uses TRBV2 and TRBJ2-2; weak D call: TRBD1 (6 bases). The germline V gene encodes CDR1 SNHLY and CDR2 FYNNEI. This CDR3 has 15 residues. V lost 8 bases, J lost 2 bases, and 15 bases lay in between. CDR3 DNA sequence: TGTGCCAGCGGTAAAGACAGGTACAACACCGGGGAGCTGTTTTTT. It codes for CASGKDRYNTGELFF.

This clone has only a few counts. The genes are TRBV7-2 and TRBJ1-4, with TRBD1 as a possible D gene (6 bases). V was clipped by 5 bases and J by 5 bases, with 9 bases between them. The CDR3 is made up of 13 amino acids. Germline CDR1 and CDR2: SGHTA and FQGNSA. The CDR3 here is CASSPQGNEKLFF. CDR3 bases: TGTGCCAGCAGCCCGCAGGGGAATGAAAAACTGTTTTTT.

There are a few counts of this clone. The V gene is TRBV4-3, the J gene TRBJ2-7; no definite D call. The V and J ends lost 0 bases and 3 bases respectively, with 15 bases between them. CDR1 and CDR2 (germline): LGHNA, YSLEER. The CDR3 runs to 16 residues. This chain's CDR3 is CASSQDRTTPHYEQYF. The CDR3 bases are TGCGCCAGCAGCCAAGATAGAACTACCCCTCACTACGAGCAGTACTTC.

Concerning this clone itself: Without the conserved terminal phenylalanine or tryptophan, this CDR3 likely stems from a read error. The V call is TRBV7-9, the J call TRBJ1-4; 7 bases match TRBD1. The V and J ends lost 5 bases and 0 bases, in that order; junction bases with no gene match: 6. Germline CDR1 is SEHNR and CDR2 is FQNEAQ (reference sequence). The length of the CDR3 is 16 residues. This CDR3 is CASSPGTDATNEKLFV. For the CDR3, the DNA is TGTGCCAGCAGCCCCGGGACAGATGCAACTAATGAAAAACTGTTTGTT.

The rearrangement links TRBV5-4 to TRBJ1-3; D may be TRBD1 (5 bases). This CDR3 spans 15 amino acids. Between the trimmed V and J ends, which lost 3 bases and 3 bases, there was a span of 13 bases. Per the germline V gene, CDR1 is SGHNT and CDR2 is YYREEE (reference sequence). This CDR3 is CASSSGGTSGNTIYF. In DNA form, the CDR3 reads TGTGCCAGCAGCTCGGGGGGAACGAGTGGAAACACCATATATTTT. Full variable domain (rest looked up from reference TRBV5-4 and TRBJ1-3): ETGVTQSPTHLIKTRGQQVTLRCSSQSGHNTVSWYQQALGQGPQFIFQYYREEENGRGNFPPRFSGLQFPNYSSELNVNALELDDSALYLCASSSGGTSGNTIYFGEGSWLTVV.

This clone was found a few times. The genes are TRBV23-1 and TRBJ2-1, with 9 bases identical to TRBD1. TRBV23-1 is known as an ORF, though its function is uncertain. The CDR3 has 19 residues. Trimming removed 3 bases from V and 8 bases from J; junction bases left unmatched: 20. CDR3 protein: CASSHSQLRGGTGRDEQFF. CDR3 DNA sequence: TGCGCCAGCAGTCATTCCCAATTGAGAGGGGGGACAGGGAGGGATGAGCAGTTCTTC.

This clone has just a few counts. CDR3 residues: CASMRNNSPLHF. In DNA, the CDR3 is TGTGCCAGCATGAGGAATAATTCACCCCTCCACTTT. The chain links TRBV6-1 to TRBJ1-6; D is undetermined. V was cut by 7 bases and J by 5 bases, with 6 bases left in between. This CDR3 has 12 amino acids. Germline CDR1 is MNHNS and CDR2 is SASEGT.

This clone has more than one count but fewer than ten. The CDR3 nucleotides are TGTGCCAGCAGTCTACGGGGGGGTCGCGTCCTGACTTTC. Amino acid sequence: CASSLRGGRVLTF. This chain connects TRBV28 to TRBJ2-6; TRBD2 agrees at 8 bases. The CDR3 totals 13 residues. The V and J ends lost 5 bases and 12 bases, in that order; junction bases with no gene match: 6. Germline CDR1 and CDR2: MDHEN and SYDVKM. Full variable domain (missing parts from reference TRBV28 and TRBJ2-6): DVKVTQSSRYLVKRTGEKVFLECVQDMDHENMFWYRQDPGLGLRLIYFSYDVKMKEKGDIPEGYSVSREKKERFSLILESASTNQTSMYLCASSLRGGRVLTFGAGSRLTVL.

This clone was seen a handful of times. The chain employs TRBV30 and TRBJ1-5, with 10 bases identical to TRBD1. The CDR3 has 13 amino acids. In germline, CDR1 is GTSNPN, CDR2 SVGIG (reference sequence). The junction had 3 bases not matched to a gene; V was cut back by 5 bases and J by 5 bases. In nucleotides, the CDR3 is TGTGCCTGGGGAGGACAGGGGGATCAGCCCCAGCATTTT. Its protein product is CAWGGQGDQPQHF.

The chain carries TRBV7-9 and TRBJ2-7, with D possibly TRBD2 on 6 matching bases. With 5 bases removed from V and 7 bases from J, the gap between germline ends came to 18 bases. Germline loops: CDR1 SEHNR, CDR2 FQNEAQ (reference sequence). This CDR3 comprises 14 residues. The CDR3 DNA reads TGTGCCAGCAGCGCTTACGGGACTGGGGGTGAGCAGTACGTC. As protein: CASSAYGTGGEQYV.

The chain has TRBV19 and TRBJ1-4; 7 nucleotides agree with TRBD1. V lost 3 bases and J lost 11; bases outside the gene matches: 6. CDR1 is LNHDA and CDR2 is SQIVND in the germline V gene (reference sequence). The CDR3 totals 13 residues. Here the CDR3 reads CASSIDGDSKLFF. In nucleotides, the CDR3 is TGTGCCAGTAGTATTGATGGGGACAGCAAACTGTTTTTT. The full variable domain, rest sourced from reference TRBV19 and TRBJ1-4, is DGGITQSPKYLFRKEGQNVTLSCEQNLNHDAMYWYRQDPGQGLRLIYYSQIVNDFQKGDIAEGYSVSREKKESFPLTVTSAQKNPTAFYLCASSIDGDSKLFFGSGTQLSVL.

This clone was seen only a few times. The chain has TRBV19 and TRBJ2-1, with TRBD1 matching 8 bases. V lost 6 bases to trimming and J lost 7 bases; unmatched junction nucleotides: 14. From germline, CDR1 is LNHDA and CDR2 SQIVND (reference sequence). The CDR3 consists of 16 residues. CDR3 DNA sequence: TGTGCCAGTAGCATTTTATACCGGACAGGGTCTAATGAGCAGTTCTTC. Its translation: CASSILYRTGSNEQFF.

The chain links TRBV23-1 to TRBJ1-1, with TRBD1 matching over 7 bases. TRBV23-1 is treated as an ORF (open reading frame) with a function not yet certain. The CDR3 contains 13 residues. With V trimmed by 4 bases and J by 5 bases, 4 bases remained unmatched. The CDR3 reads CASSPKGATEAFF. For the CDR3, the DNA is TGCGCCAGCAGTCCAAAGGGGGCTACTGAAGCTTTCTTT.

This clone has only a few counts. V and J are TRBV7-2 and TRBJ1-1, with D unresolved. The CDR3 consists of 15 residues. V lost 2 bases and J 5 bases, leaving 15 bases between the germline ends. Germline V CDR1 and CDR2: SGHTA, FQGNSA. The CDR3 DNA reads as TGTGCCAGCAGCTTAACGCCTGGCGGAGATACTGAAGCTTTCTTT. It encodes CASSLTPGGDTEAFF.

This clone was detected a few times. The rearrangement uses TRBV6-1 and TRBJ2-3; the match to TRBD2 covers 7 bases. The CDR3 sequence is 15 residues long. Losses at the gene ends were 8 bases for V and 1 base for J; bases not matched to a gene: 9. Germline V gene data show CDR1 as MNHNS and CDR2 as SASEGT. CDR3 nucleotide sequence: TGTGCCAGCTGGCCCGTAGCGGGCGGCACAGATACGCAGTATTTT. Translating gives CASWPVAGGTDTQYF.

The rearrangement uses TRBV30 and TRBJ1-2; D gene unclear. In germline, CDR1 is GTSNPN, CDR2 SVGIG (reference sequence). This CDR3 has 15 amino acids. V shed 2 bases and J shed 5 bases, with 18 bases lying between them. CDR3 amino acids: CAWSPTHSRSYGYTF. The CDR3 nucleotides read TGTGCCTGGAGTCCCACACACTCTAGGAGTTATGGCTACACCTTC.

This clone has just a few counts. The chain recombines TRBV6-1 with TRBJ2-7; D perhaps matches TRBD1 (5 bases). Germline-derived CDR1 and CDR2 are MNHNS and SASEGT. V was trimmed by 8 bases and J by 2 bases, leaving 16 bases between them. The CDR3 length is 14 residues. CDR3 amino acids: CASAGSTGPYEQYV. The CDR3 DNA reads TGTGCCAGCGCTGGATCCACAGGACCCTACGAGCAGTACGTC.

The sample holds a few counts of this clone. CDR3 bases: TGTGCCAGCAGCGTAGGGAGTGGGGGGAATCAAGAGACCCAGTACTTC. It specifies CASSVGSGGNQETQYF. The chain carries TRBV9 and TRBJ2-5; a possible D gene is TRBD2 (6 bases). This CDR3 spans 16 amino acids. Trimming removed 0 bases from V and 2 bases from J, with 14 bases in between. The germline V gene has CDR1 SGDLS and CDR2 YYNGEE.

This clone appeared a few times. The genes are TRBV28 and TRBJ1-1; D call uncertain. V was shortened by 5 bases and J by 3 bases, with 31 bases between the two germline ends. Germline V lookup: CDR1 MDHEN, CDR2 SYDVKM. The CDR3 runs 20 residues. In DNA form, the CDR3 reads TGTGCCAGCAGTCTGATCACTTTCCGAAAGGACGGGGTGTGGGACACTGAAGCTTTCTTT. Its protein is CASSLITFRKDGVWDTEAFF.

This chain links TRBV2 with TRBJ1-2, with 7 bases that match TRBD1. The junction had 13 bases not matched to a gene; V was cut back by 0 bases and J by 0 bases. CDR1 and CDR2 (germline): SNHLY, FYNNEI. The CDR3 covers 19 residues. The CDR3 nucleotides read TGTGCCAGCAGTGAAGCGTTCGGGGCAGGGGGACACCCTAACTATGGCTACACCTTC. Its translation: CASSEAFGAGGHPNYGYTF.